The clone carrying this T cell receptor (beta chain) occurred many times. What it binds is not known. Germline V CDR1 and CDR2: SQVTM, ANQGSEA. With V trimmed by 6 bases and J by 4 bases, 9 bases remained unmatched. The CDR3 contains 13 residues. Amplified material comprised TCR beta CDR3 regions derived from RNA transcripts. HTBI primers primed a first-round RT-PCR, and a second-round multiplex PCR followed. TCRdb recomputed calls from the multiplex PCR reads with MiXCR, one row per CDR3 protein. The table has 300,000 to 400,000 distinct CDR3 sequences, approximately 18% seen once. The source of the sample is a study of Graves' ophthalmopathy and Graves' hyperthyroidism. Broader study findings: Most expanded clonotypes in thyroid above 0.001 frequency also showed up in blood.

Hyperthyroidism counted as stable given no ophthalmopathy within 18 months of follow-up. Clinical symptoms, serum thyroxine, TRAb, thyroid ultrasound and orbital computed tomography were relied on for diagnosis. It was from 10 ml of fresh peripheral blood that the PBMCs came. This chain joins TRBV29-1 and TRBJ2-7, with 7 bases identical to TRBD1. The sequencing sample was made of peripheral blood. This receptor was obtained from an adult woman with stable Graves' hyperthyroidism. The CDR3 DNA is TGCAGCGTAATAAAACCGGGACAGTACGAGCAGTACTTC. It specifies CSVIKPGQYEQYF.